These 14 T cell receptor beta chains were all obtained from the same sample, sequenced in a study of blood T cell repertoires in COVID-19. TCRdb's table, derived via immunoSEQ multiplex PCR, lists solely in-frame clones and lacks some. The table lists around 240,000 clones, 75% to 90% of them singletons. What was sequenced was PBMCs or T cells enriched from blood (not recorded which). All receptors derive from a woman aged 45-60 years who had recovered from COVID-19.

The genes are TRBV24-1 and TRBJ2-1; 11 bases line up with TRBD2. V lost 3 bases, J lost 6 bases, and 0 bases stayed unmatched. CDR1 and CDR2 (germline): KGHDR, SFDVKD. The CDR3 length is 14 residues. The CDR3 bases are TGTGCCACCAGTGATGGGACTAGCGGCAATGAGCAGTTCTTC. It encodes CATSDGTSGNEQFF.

This chain links TRBV5-1 with TRBJ2-7; 8 positions match TRBD2. The germline V gene encodes CDR1 SGHRS and CDR2 YFSETQ. The CDR3 has 15 residues. Trimming removed 2 bases from V and 1 base from J; junction bases left unmatched: 5. For the CDR3, the DNA is TGCGCCAGCAGCTTTTTGTCTAGCGGGTCCTACGAGCAGTACTTC. As protein: CASSFLSSGSYEQYF.

The V and J genes are TRBV19 and TRBJ2-7; perhaps TRBD2 as D (7 bases). V was pared by 1 base and J by 3 bases, with 19 bases between. CDR1 is LNHDA, CDR2 SQIVND, per germline (reference sequence). The CDR3 covers 17 residues. CDR3 DNA: TGTGCCAGTAGTATAGTATCCGGGGGCGGGGGCTTCTACGAGCAGTACTTC. Residues: CASSIVSGGGGFYEQYF.

The chain uses TRBV7-9 and TRBJ2-1; TRBD2 aligns across 10 bases. From germline, CDR1 is SEHNR and CDR2 FQNEAQ (reference sequence). This CDR3 comprises 15 residues. The V gene end was trimmed by 5 bases and the J gene end by 9 bases; junction bases not matched to a gene: 10. CDR3 in DNA: TGTGCCAGCAGCCGAGCCCGGGTAGCGGGAGGTGAGCAGTTCTTC. Protein sequence: CASSRARVAGGEQFF.

V is TRBV21-1 and J is TRBJ2-2; the D segment call TRBD1 is taken from the table without a DNA check. TRBV21-1 is marked as a pseudogene. This CDR3 comprises 21 residues. CDR3 sequence (DNA): TGTGCCAGCAGCAAAGGGGGTAACAGGGTAAAGAGCAACGGGGACACCGGGGAGCTGTTTTTT. It codes for CASSKGGNRVKSNGDTGELFF.

The chain is built from TRBV5-4 and TRBJ2-1; tentatively, D is TRBD2 (5 bases). V dropped 4 bases and J dropped 0 bases, with 8 bases sitting between them. The CDR3 totals 14 residues. CDR1 is SGHNT, CDR2 YYREEE, per germline (reference sequence). This CDR3 reads CASSLEGSYNEQFF. The CDR3 bases are TGTGCCAGCAGCCTAGAGGGCTCCTACAATGAGCAGTTCTTC. Full variable domain (missing parts from reference TRBV5-4 and TRBJ2-1): ETGVTQSPTHLIKTRGQQVTLRCSSQSGHNTVSWYQQALGQGPQFIFQYYREEENGRGNFPPRFSGLQFPNYSSELNVNALELDDSALYLCASSLEGSYNEQFFGPGTRLTVL.

The J gene is TRBJ2-2, the V gene TRBV2; 8 bases agree with TRBD1. The CDR3 is 16 amino acids. V gave up 8 bases and J gave up 1 base; unmatched junction bases: 9. Germline CDR1 reads SNHLY; CDR2 reads FYNNEI. The CDR3 DNA follows: TGTGCCAGCCTTGAAGTGGGGACAGGGAACACCGGGGAGCTGTTTTTT. Its protein product is CASLEVGTGNTGELFF. Using reference TRBV2 and TRBJ2-2 for the parts outside the CDR3, the full variable domain is EPEVTQTPSHQVTQMGQEVILRCVPISNHLYFYWYRQILGQKVEFLVSFYNNEISEKSEIFDDQFSVERPDGSNFTLKIRSTKLEDSAMYFCASLEVGTGNTGELFFGEGSRLTVL.

This chain joins TRBV6-2 or TRBV6-3 and TRBJ2-2, with a weak D call TRBD2 (5 bases). Trimming left V 0 bases short and J 6 bases short, with 11 bases between. This CDR3 has 15 residues. Germline assignment: CDR1 MNHEY and CDR2 SVGEGT. Here the CDR3 DNA reads TGTGCCAGCAGTTACTCGATGGAGAGGGCCGGGGAGCTGTTTTTT. It specifies CASSYSMERAGELFF.

The J gene is TRBJ2-2, the V gene TRBV5-1; D unresolved. Trimming pared 5 bases from V and 6 bases from J, leaving 5 bases between. CDR1 SGHRS and CDR2 YFSETQ come from the germline V gene. The CDR3 sequence is 11 residues long. Here the CDR3 reads CASSRSGELFF. The CDR3 bases are TGCGCCAGCAGTCGGTCCGGGGAGCTGTTTTTT.

The genes are TRBV7-2 and TRBJ2-4; 9 bases align to TRBD1. CDR1 and CDR2 (germline): SGHTA, FQGNSA. This CDR3 region has 17 residues. V lost 1 base to trimming and J lost 6 bases; unmatched junction nucleotides: 10. The CDR3 here is CASSLDFPGQGSNIQYF. CDR3 bases: TGTGCCAGCAGCTTAGATTTCCCGGGACAGGGATCAAACATTCAGTACTTC.

The V and J genes are TRBV5-1 and TRBJ1-1; 10 bases map to TRBD1. The CDR3 runs to 15 residues. Germline CDR1 SGHRS, CDR2 YFSETQ. V was pared by 4 bases and J by 7 bases, with 10 bases of the junction left unmatched. In DNA form, the CDR3 reads TGCGCCAGCAGCGATAAGACAGGGGGCTGGGGTGAAGCTTTCTTT. This gives the protein CASSDKTGGWGEAFF.

There are a few counts of this clone. The chain links TRBV30 to TRBJ2-7; 8 bases line up with TRBD1. Germline V gene sequence: CDR1 GTSNPN, CDR2 SVGIG (reference sequence). The CDR3 consists of 13 residues. The V segment lost 0 bases and the J segment 2 bases; nucleotides outside the gene matches: 0. CDR3 sequence: CAWSVQGAYEQYF. CDR3 coding DNA: TGTGCCTGGAGTGTACAGGGGGCCTACGAGCAGTACTTC.

The genes are TRBV6-5 and TRBJ2-3; D possibly corresponds to TRBD1 (5 bases). The CDR3 has 15 amino acids. CDR1 and CDR2 from the germline V gene are MNHEY and SVGAGI. V lost 4 bases, J lost 0 bases, and 11 bases lay in between. This CDR3 reads CASSSNGASTDTQYF. CDR3 bases: TGTGCCAGCAGTTCGAATGGGGCTAGCACAGATACGCAGTATTTT.

This chain uses TRBV19 with TRBJ1-4; weak D call: TRBD1 (6 bases). The germline CDR1 and CDR2 sequences are LNHDA and SQIVND (reference sequence). The CDR3 consists of 19 residues. The V and J ends lost 8 bases and 0 bases respectively, with 25 bases between them. For the CDR3, the DNA is TGTGCCAGTCGAAAGACAGGAGTCGTCCTGCAGACAACTAATGAAAAACTGTTTTTT. Translated: CASRKTGVVLQTTNEKLFF. Complete variable domain (other parts from reference TRBV19 and TRBJ1-4): DGGITQSPKYLFRKEGQNVTLSCEQNLNHDAMYWYRQDPGQGLRLIYYSQIVNDFQKGDIAEGYSVSREKKESFPLTVTSAQKNPTAFYLCASRKTGVVLQTTNEKLFFGSGTQLSVL.